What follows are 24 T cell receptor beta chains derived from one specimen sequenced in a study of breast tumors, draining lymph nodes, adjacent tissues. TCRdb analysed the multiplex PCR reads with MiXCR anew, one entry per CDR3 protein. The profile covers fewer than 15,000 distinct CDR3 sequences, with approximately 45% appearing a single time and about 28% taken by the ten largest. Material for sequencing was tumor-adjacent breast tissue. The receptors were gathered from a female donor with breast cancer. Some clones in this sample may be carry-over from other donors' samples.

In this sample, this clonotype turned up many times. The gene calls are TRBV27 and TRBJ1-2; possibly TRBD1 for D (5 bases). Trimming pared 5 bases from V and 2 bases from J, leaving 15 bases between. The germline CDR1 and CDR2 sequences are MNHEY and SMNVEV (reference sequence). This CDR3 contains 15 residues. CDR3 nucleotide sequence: TGTGCCAGCAGTATGGCCGGGGCGATGAACTATGGCTACACCTTC. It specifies CASSMAGAMNYGYTF.

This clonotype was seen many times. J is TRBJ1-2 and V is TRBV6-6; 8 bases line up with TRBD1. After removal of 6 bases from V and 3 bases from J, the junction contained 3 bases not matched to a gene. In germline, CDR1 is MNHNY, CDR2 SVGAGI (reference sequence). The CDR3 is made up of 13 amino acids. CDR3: CASRDRAYYGYTF. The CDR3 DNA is TGTGCCAGCAGGGACAGGGCCTACTATGGCTACACCTTC.

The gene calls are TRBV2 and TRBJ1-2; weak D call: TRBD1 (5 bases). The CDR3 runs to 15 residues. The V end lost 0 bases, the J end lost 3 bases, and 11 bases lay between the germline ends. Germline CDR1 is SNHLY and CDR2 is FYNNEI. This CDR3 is CASSEAQGLYYGYTF. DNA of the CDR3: TGTGCCAGCAGTGAAGCGCAGGGACTGTACTATGGCTACACCTTC.

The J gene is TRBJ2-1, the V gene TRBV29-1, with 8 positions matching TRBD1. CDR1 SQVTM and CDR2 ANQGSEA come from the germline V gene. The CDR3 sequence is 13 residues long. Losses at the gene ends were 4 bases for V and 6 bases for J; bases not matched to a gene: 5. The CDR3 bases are TGCAGCGTTGGTCCGGACAGGGTCAATGAGCAGTTCTTC. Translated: CSVGPDRVNEQFF.

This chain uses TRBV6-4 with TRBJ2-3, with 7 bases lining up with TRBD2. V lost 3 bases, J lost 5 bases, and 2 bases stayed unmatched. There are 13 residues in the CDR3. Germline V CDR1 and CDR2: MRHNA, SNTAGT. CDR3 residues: CASSEAGLDTQYF. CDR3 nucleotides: TGTGCCAGCAGTGAAGCGGGGTTAGATACGCAGTATTTT.

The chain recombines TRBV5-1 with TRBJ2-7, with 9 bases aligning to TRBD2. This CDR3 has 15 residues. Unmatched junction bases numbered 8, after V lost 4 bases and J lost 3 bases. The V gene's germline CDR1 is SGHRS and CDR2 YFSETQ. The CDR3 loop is CASSPEGAGGYEQYF. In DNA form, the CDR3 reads TGCGCCAGCAGCCCCGAGGGAGCGGGAGGCTACGAGCAGTACTTC.

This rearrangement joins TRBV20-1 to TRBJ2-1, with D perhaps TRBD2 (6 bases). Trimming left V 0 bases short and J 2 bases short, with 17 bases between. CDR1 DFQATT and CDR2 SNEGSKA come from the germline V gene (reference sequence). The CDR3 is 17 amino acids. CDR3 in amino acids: CSARDCQGGATYNEQFF. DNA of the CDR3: TGCAGTGCTAGAGATTGCCAGGGAGGCGCTACCTACAATGAGCAGTTCTTC.

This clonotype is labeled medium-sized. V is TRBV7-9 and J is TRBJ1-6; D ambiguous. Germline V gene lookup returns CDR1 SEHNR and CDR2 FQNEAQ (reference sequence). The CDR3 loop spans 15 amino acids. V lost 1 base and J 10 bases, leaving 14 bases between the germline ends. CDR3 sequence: CASSLDGVWRSPLHF. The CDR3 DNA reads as TGTGCCAGCAGCTTAGACGGGGTGTGGAGGTCACCCCTCCACTTT.

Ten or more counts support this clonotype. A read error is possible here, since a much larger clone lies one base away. The CDR3, as DNA: TGTGCCAGCAGTCAATATCTACAGCTGGGGCAAGAGACCCAGTACTTC. Amino acids: CASSQYLQLGQETQYF. The chain couples TRBV6-1 to TRBJ2-5, with no clear D. Germline CDR1 MNHNS, CDR2 SASEGT. The CDR3 contains 16 residues. Trimming took off 5 bases at V and 2 bases at J, with 18 bases between the two ends.

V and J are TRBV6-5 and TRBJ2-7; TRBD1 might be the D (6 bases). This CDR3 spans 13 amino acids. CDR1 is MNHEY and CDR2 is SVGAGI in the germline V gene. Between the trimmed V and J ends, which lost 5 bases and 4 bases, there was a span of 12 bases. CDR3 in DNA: TGTGCCAGCAGTCACAGGGACGGATACGAGCAGTACTTC. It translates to CASSHRDGYEQYF.

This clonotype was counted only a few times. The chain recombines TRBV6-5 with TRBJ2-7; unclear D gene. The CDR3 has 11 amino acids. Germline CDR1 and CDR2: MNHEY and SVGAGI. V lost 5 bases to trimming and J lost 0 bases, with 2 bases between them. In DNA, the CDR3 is TGTGCCAGCAGTCCCTCCTACGAGCAGTACTTC. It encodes CASSPSYEQYF.

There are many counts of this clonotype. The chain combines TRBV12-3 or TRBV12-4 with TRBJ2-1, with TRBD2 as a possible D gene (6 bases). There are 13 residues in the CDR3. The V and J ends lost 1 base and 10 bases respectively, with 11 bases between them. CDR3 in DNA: TGTGCCAGCAGTTTAGGGCTAGCGCGCGAGCAGTTCTTC. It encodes CASSLGLAREQFF.

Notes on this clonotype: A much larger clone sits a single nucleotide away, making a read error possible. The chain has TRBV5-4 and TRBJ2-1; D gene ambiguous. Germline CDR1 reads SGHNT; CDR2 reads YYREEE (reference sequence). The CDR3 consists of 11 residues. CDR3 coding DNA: TGTGCCAGCAGCCTTACCAATGCGCAGTTCTTC. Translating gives CASSLTNAQFF.

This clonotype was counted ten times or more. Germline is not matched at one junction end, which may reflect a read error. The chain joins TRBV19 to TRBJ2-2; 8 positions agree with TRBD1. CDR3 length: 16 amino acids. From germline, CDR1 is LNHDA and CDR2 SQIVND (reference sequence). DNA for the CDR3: TGTGCCAGTAGTATCGGCGGACAGGGTTTCACCGAGGAGCTGTTTTTT. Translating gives CASSIGGQGFTEELFF.

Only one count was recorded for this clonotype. The CDR3: CASSRTGSNEQFF. CDR3 nucleotides: TGCGCCAGCAGTAGGACAGGGTCCAATGAGCAGTTCTTC. V is TRBV5-1 and J is TRBJ2-1; 8 nucleotides match TRBD1. Losses at the gene ends were 5 bases for V and 6 bases for J; bases not matched to a gene: 4. The CDR3 length is 13 residues. The V gene's germline CDR1 is SGHRS and CDR2 YFSETQ.

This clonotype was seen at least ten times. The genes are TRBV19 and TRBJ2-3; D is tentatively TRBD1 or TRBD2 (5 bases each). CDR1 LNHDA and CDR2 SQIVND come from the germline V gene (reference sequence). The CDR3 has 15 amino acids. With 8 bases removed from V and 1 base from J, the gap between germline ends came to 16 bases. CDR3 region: CASSPWDQRTDTQYF. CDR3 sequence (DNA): TGTGCCAGTTCCCCTTGGGACCAGCGCACAGATACGCAGTATTTT.

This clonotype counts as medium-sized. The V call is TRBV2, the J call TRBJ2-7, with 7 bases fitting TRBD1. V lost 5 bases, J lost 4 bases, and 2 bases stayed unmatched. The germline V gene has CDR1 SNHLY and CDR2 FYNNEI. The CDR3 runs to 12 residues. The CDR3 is CASSRTGYEQYF. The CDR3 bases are TGTGCCAGCAGTAGGACAGGATACGAGCAGTACTTC.

Here the CDR3 DNA reads TGTGCCAGCAGCCACAGCCATCAGCCCCAGCATTTT. Translating it yields CASSHSHQPQHF. This chain uses TRBV6-5 with TRBJ1-5; D is unresolved. Germline V lookup: CDR1 MNHEY, CDR2 SVGAGI. The CDR3 consists of 12 residues. V dropped 6 bases and J dropped 5 bases, with 8 bases sitting between them.

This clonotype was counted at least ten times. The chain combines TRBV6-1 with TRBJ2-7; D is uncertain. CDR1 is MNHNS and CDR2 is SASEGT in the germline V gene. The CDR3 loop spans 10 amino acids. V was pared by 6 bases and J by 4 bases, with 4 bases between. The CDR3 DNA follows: TGTGCCAGCAGCCTATACGAGCAGTACTTC. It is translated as CASSLYEQYF.

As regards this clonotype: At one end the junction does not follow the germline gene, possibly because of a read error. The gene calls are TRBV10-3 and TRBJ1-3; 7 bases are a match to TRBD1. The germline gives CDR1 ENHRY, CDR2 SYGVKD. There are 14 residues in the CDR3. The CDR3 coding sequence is TGTGCCATCCGTTCTGACAGGGTTGGAAACACCATATACTTT. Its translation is CAIRSDRVGNTIYF.

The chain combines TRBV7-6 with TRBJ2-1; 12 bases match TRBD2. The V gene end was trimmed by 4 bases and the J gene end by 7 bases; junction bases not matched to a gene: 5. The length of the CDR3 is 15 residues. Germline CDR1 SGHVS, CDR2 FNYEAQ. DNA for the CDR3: TGTGCCAGCAGCTCTCTCGGACTAGCGGGAAATGAGCAGTTCTTC. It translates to CASSSLGLAGNEQFF.

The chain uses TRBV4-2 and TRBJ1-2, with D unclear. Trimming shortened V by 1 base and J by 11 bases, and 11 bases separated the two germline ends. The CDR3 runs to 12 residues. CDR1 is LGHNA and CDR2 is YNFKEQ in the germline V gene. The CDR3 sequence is CASSQALAGYTF. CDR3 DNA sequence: TGTGCCAGCAGCCAAGCACTAGCGGGTTACACCTTC.

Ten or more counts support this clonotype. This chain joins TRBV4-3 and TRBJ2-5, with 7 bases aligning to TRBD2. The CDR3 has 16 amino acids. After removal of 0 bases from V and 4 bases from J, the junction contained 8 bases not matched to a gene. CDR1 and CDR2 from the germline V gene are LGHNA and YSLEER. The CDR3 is CASSQEWPASGETQYF. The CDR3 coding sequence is TGCGCCAGCAGCCAAGAGTGGCCGGCTAGCGGAGAGACCCAGTACTTC.

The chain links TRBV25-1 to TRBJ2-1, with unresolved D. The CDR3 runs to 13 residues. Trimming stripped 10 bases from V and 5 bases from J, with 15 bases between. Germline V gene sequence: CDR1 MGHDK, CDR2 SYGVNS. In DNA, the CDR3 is TGTGCCACCAAGGGCCCCGGGCACAATGAGCAGTTCTTC. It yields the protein CATKGPGHNEQFF.